Reported below is one T cell receptor (beta chain). Antigen unknown. This record belongs to a study of OX40 agonist ivuxolimab in advanced cancers. Study outcomes and limitations: The CD4+ and CD8+ T cells in the blood had expanded clonally by week 6 at 0.1 to 3.0 mg/kg. Among T cells, CD8+ cells averaged more expanded clones than CD4+ cells.

The CDR3 consists of 18 residues. Germline assignment: CDR1 SGHVS and CDR2 FQNEAQ. The V gene lost 3 bases and the J gene lost 7 bases, with 25 bases spanning the gap. Autoimmune disease history or systemic immunosuppression barred patients. Blood specimens came from baseline, cycle 4 day 1, and cycle 7 day 1. Profiling relied on immunoSEQ multiplex PCR, and the TCRdb table lists in-frame clones only, not all of them. The sample has about 66,000 clones; about 91% are singletons. The V call is TRBV7-8, the J call TRBJ1-5, with D unresolved. The specimen comprised CD4+ or CD8+ T cells sorted from blood, sampled in a trial of the OX40 agonist ivuxolimab. The clonotype was recovered from an adult with an advanced solid tumor such as melanoma, head and neck, liver or kidney cancer. CDR3 coding DNA: TGTGCCAGCAGCTTCCGTAAGGGTTGGGGTGCACGAGAACAGCCCCAGCATTTT. Translated: CASSFRKGWGAREQPQHF.